The clone carrying this TCR beta chain was observed a handful of times. Each cDNA molecule in the library carried unique molecular identifiers. TCRdb ran MiXCR on the RACE reads and lists one entry per CDR3 protein. The top ten hold about 3.5% of the sample, which has 75,000 to 90,000 distinct CDR3 sequences, about 12% seen once. The data originate from a study of human T cells and chemical hapten exposure. Stated time point: patch test 1, 2 weeks after DPC sensitization. Treatment specified: therapeutic diphenylcyclopropenone sensitization with weekly scalp DPC. The study drew its donors from alopecia patients who were 18 to 70 years old and suitable for DPC. This CDR3 has 13 residues. Germline V CDR1 and CDR2: SQVTM, ANQGSEA. J lost 4 bases, V lost 2 bases, and 2 bases had no gene match.

Here the sequenced sample was whole blood, taken in connection with sensitization to the hapten diphenylcyclopropenone (DPC). The chain recombines TRBV29-1 with TRBJ2-5; 9 nucleotides align to TRBD1. This clonotype originated in an older woman with alopecia areata. Some clones in this sample may be carry-over from other donors' samples. CDR3 sequence reads: CSVEPTGGETQYF. CDR3 coding DNA: TGCAGCGTTGAACCGACAGGGGGAGAGACCCAGTACTTC.